A selection of T cell receptor beta chains follows, all from one sample in a study of PD-L1 blockade in urothelial cancer. Clones were sequenced by immunoSEQ multiplex PCR, and TCRdb holds only the in-frame ones, with some missing. The sample gives some 53,000 clones, roughly 80% of which show up once; about 3.6% is in the top ten. This material consisted of PBMCs, taken around atezolizumab (anti-PD-L1) treatment. The receptors originated from a man in his 70s with urothelial cancer. CDR3s include the opening cysteine and the closing phenylalanine or tryptophan. The order of the fields is V gene, J gene, D gene, clone size, CDR3 protein, CDR3 DNA. A D gene is named only where the DNA matches it firmly. For some rows the clone size is stated as once, few or many, or as a class when expanded; others skip it.

v_gene: TRBV28; j_gene: TRBJ2-2; d_gene: TRBD2; abundance: NA; CDR3aa: CASSLYHWTSPGELFF; CDR3nt: TGTGCCAGCAGTCTGTACCATTGGACTAGCCCCGGGGAGCTGTTTTTT
v_gene: TRBV4-3; j_gene: TRBJ1-1; d_gene: NA; abundance: NA; CDR3aa: CASSPQGLSTEAFF; CDR3nt: TGCGCCAGCAGCCCCCAGGGTTTGAGCACTGAAGCTTTCTTT
v_gene: TRBV4-2; j_gene: TRBJ1-3; d_gene: NA; abundance: NA; CDR3aa: CASSSSAGPSGNTIYF; CDR3nt: TGTGCCAGCAGCTCCTCGGCAGGCCCCTCTGGAAACACCATATATTTT
v_gene: TRBV5-1; j_gene: TRBJ1-6; d_gene: TRBD1; abundance: NA; CDR3aa: CASSLGTGNSPLHF; CDR3nt: TGCGCCAGCAGCTTGGGGACAGGGAATTCACCCCTCCACTTT
v_gene: TRBV11-2; j_gene: TRBJ1-4; d_gene: NA; abundance: NA; CDR3aa: CASSLKAWANEKLFF; CDR3nt: TGTGCCAGCAGCTTAAAAGCGTGGGCTAATGAAAAACTGTTTTTT
v_gene: TRBV2; j_gene: TRBJ2-7; d_gene: NA; abundance: NA; CDR3aa: CASSVGGRIDEQYF; CDR3nt: TGTGCCAGCAGTGTAGGAGGGAGGATAGACGAGCAGTACTTC
v_gene: TRBV5-6; j_gene: TRBJ1-1; d_gene: NA; abundance: NA; CDR3aa: CASAGGKGGTEAFF; CDR3nt: TGTGCCAGCGCCGGGGGGAAGGGAGGCACTGAAGCTTTCTTT
v_gene: TRBV23-1; j_gene: TRBJ1-5; d_gene: TRBD1; abundance: NA; CDR3aa: CASSQSRGRPGNQPQHF; CDR3nt: TGCGCCAGCAGTCAATCAAGGGGGCGCCCGGGCAATCAGCCCCAGCATTTT
v_gene: TRBV6-6; j_gene: TRBJ2-7; d_gene: TRBD2; abundance: NA; CDR3aa: CASSYGLAGYEQYF; CDR3nt: TGTGCCAGCAGTTACGGGCTAGCGGGCTACGAGCAGTACTTC
v_gene: TRBV4-3; j_gene: TRBJ2-7; d_gene: NA; abundance: many; CDR3aa: CASSPEASLEQYF; CDR3nt: TGCGCCAGCAGCCCCGAGGCTAGCTTGGAGCAGTACTTC
v_gene: TRBV7-9; j_gene: TRBJ2-1; d_gene: TRBD2; abundance: NA; CDR3aa: CASSRERGGSYNEQFF; CDR3nt: TGTGCCAGCAGCCGCGAGCGGGGGGGGTCCTACAATGAGCAGTTCTTC
v_gene: TRBV19; j_gene: TRBJ2-3; d_gene: TRBD2; abundance: NA; CDR3aa: CASSMGGRSGDTQYF; CDR3nt: TGTGCCAGTAGTATGGGCGGGAGGAGCGGAGATACGCAGTATTTT
v_gene: TRBV7-8; j_gene: TRBJ1-5; d_gene: TRBD1; abundance: medium-sized; CDR3aa: CASSLDRRGQGDQPQHF; CDR3nt: TGTGCCAGCAGCTTAGACCGTCGGGGACAGGGGGATCAGCCCCAGCATTTT
v_gene: TRBV2; j_gene: TRBJ2-5; d_gene: TRBD1; abundance: NA; CDR3aa: CASSEWGQGKETQYF; CDR3nt: TGTGCCAGCAGTGAATGGGGACAGGGGAAGGAGACCCAGTACTTC
v_gene: TRBV6-1; j_gene: TRBJ2-7; d_gene: NA; abundance: NA; CDR3aa: CASSVTGPYEQYF; CDR3nt: TGTGCCAGCAGTGTGACAGGCCCCTACGAGCAGTACTTC
v_gene: TRBV5-4; j_gene: TRBJ2-3; d_gene: TRBD2; abundance: NA; CDR3aa: CASSPDSGETQYF; CDR3nt: TGTGCCAGCAGCCCAGATAGCGGGGAAACGCAGTATTTT
v_gene: TRBV9; j_gene: TRBJ1-3; d_gene: NA; abundance: NA; CDR3aa: CASSVEGRGGNTIYF; CDR3nt: TGTGCCAGCAGCGTAGAAGGAAGGGGTGGAAACACCATATATTTT
v_gene: TRBV28; j_gene: TRBJ1-3; d_gene: NA; abundance: NA; CDR3aa: CASSLLESGAGNTIYF; CDR3nt: TGTGCCAGCAGTTTATTAGAGTCAGGGGCTGGAAACACCATATATTTT
v_gene: TRBV28; j_gene: TRBJ1-4; d_gene: NA; abundance: NA; CDR3aa: CASSPGVTNEKLFF; CDR3nt: TGTGCCAGCAGTCCAGGGGTGACAAATGAAAAACTGTTTTTT
v_gene: TRBV7-9; j_gene: TRBJ1-4; d_gene: TRBD1; abundance: NA; CDR3aa: CASSLGQGGKLFF; CDR3nt: TGTGCCAGCAGCCTCGGACAGGGAGGGAAACTGTTTTTT
v_gene: TRBV10-3; j_gene: TRBJ1-2; d_gene: NA; abundance: NA; CDR3aa: CAITHRGFNGYTF; CDR3nt: TGTGCCATCACCCACCGGGGGTTCAATGGCTACACCTTC
v_gene: TRBV5-1; j_gene: TRBJ2-7; d_gene: NA; abundance: NA; CDR3aa: CASRITGVRGGEQYF; CDR3nt: TGCGCCAGCAGAATCACGGGGGTTAGAGGAGGCGAGCAGTACTTC
v_gene: TRBV19; j_gene: TRBJ1-1; d_gene: NA; abundance: once; CDR3aa: CASSSERGNTEAFF; CDR3nt: TGTGCCAGTAGTAGCGAAAGGGGAAACACTGAAGCTTTCTTT
v_gene: TRBV10-3; j_gene: TRBJ1-2; d_gene: TRBD1; abundance: NA; CDR3aa: CAISPGTGGRVNYGYTF; CDR3nt: TGTGCCATCAGTCCCGGGACAGGGGGCAGAGTTAACTATGGCTACACCTTC
v_gene: TRBV11-2; j_gene: TRBJ2-5; d_gene: NA; abundance: NA; CDR3aa: CASSRGLEETQYF; CDR3nt: TGTGCCAGCAGCCGGGGACTCGAGGAGACCCAGTACTTC
v_gene: TRBV7-9; j_gene: TRBJ2-3; d_gene: NA; abundance: NA; CDR3aa: CASSLIPGQGDTQYF; CDR3nt: TGTGCCAGCAGCTTAATCCCAGGGCAGGGAGATACGCAGTATTTT
v_gene: TRBV4-1; j_gene: TRBJ2-2; d_gene: TRBD1; abundance: medium-sized; CDR3aa: CASSGQGATGELFF; CDR3nt: TGCGCCAGCAGCGGGCAGGGGGCCACCGGGGAGCTGTTTTTT
v_gene: TRBV30; j_gene: TRBJ1-2; d_gene: NA; abundance: NA; CDR3aa: CAWKESWSYGYTF; CDR3nt: TGTGCCTGGAAAGAAAGCTGGAGCTATGGCTACACCTTC
v_gene: TRBV2; j_gene: TRBJ2-3; d_gene: TRBD2; abundance: NA; CDR3aa: CASRTGGGLTDTQYF; CDR3nt: TGTGCCAGCCGAACCGGGGGGGGCCTCACAGATACGCAGTATTTT
v_gene: TRBV2; j_gene: TRBJ1-4; d_gene: NA; abundance: NA; CDR3aa: CASSRTEDNEKLFF; CDR3nt: TGTGCCAGCAGTCGGACAGAGGATAATGAAAAACTGTTTTTT
v_gene: TRBV30; j_gene: TRBJ1-1; d_gene: NA; abundance: NA; CDR3aa: CAWSVDSMNTEAFF; CDR3nt: TGTGCCTGGAGTGTAGACAGCATGAACACTGAAGCTTTCTTT
v_gene: TRBV9; j_gene: TRBJ1-5; d_gene: NA; abundance: once; CDR3aa: CASSVDHRSKPQHF; CDR3nt: TGTGCCAGCAGCGTAGATCACAGATCAAAGCCCCAGCATTTT
v_gene: TRBV6-5; j_gene: TRBJ2-3; d_gene: NA; abundance: few; CDR3aa: CASSYGGLYTDTQYF; CDR3nt: TGTGCCAGCAGTTACGGGGGACTTTACACAGATACGCAGTATTTT
v_gene: TRBV7-2; j_gene: TRBJ2-7; d_gene: NA; abundance: NA; CDR3aa: CASSLDRKSYEQYF; CDR3nt: TGTGCCAGCAGCTTAGACAGAAAGTCCTACGAGCAGTACTTC
v_gene: TRBV27; j_gene: TRBJ2-3; d_gene: TRBD2; abundance: NA; CDR3aa: CASSLTRAGGLGTQYF; CDR3nt: TGTGCCAGCAGTTTAACTCGAGCGGGGGGCCTCGGTACGCAGTATTTT
v_gene: TRBV7-9; j_gene: TRBJ1-1; d_gene: NA; abundance: NA; CDR3aa: CASSLNGGTEAFF; CDR3nt: TGTGCCAGCAGCTTAAACGGAGGCACTGAAGCTTTCTTT
v_gene: TRBV5-1; j_gene: TRBJ2-6; d_gene: TRBD1; abundance: NA; CDR3aa: CASSLGTGVEGANVLTF; CDR3nt: TGCGCCAGCAGCTTGGGGACAGGGGTTGAGGGGGCCAACGTCCTGACTTTC
v_gene: TRBV7-2; j_gene: TRBJ2-7; d_gene: NA; abundance: NA; CDR3aa: CASSLVGGHGHYEQYF; CDR3nt: TGTGCCAGCAGCTTAGTTGGGGGACACGGACACTACGAGCAGTACTTC
v_gene: TRBV19; j_gene: TRBJ1-1; d_gene: TRBD1; abundance: few; CDR3aa: CASSTPGQGPEAFF; CDR3nt: TGTGCCAGTAGCACTCCGGGACAGGGCCCTGAAGCTTTCTTT
v_gene: TRBV7-9; j_gene: TRBJ2-5; d_gene: TRBD2; abundance: NA; CDR3aa: CASSSILGGTETQYF; CDR3nt: TGTGCCAGCAGCTCTATCCTCGGGGGGACGGAGACCCAGTACTTC
v_gene: TRBV5-1; j_gene: TRBJ2-7; d_gene: TRBD1; abundance: NA; CDR3aa: CASSPRTGGSYEQYF; CDR3nt: TGCGCCAGCAGCCCCCGGACAGGGGGCTCCTACGAGCAGTACTTC
v_gene: TRBV14; j_gene: TRBJ2-5; d_gene: NA; abundance: once; CDR3aa: CASSRQLQETQYF; CDR3nt: TGTGCCAGCAGCCGACAGCTCCAAGAGACCCAGTACTTC
v_gene: TRBV19; j_gene: TRBJ2-6; d_gene: NA; abundance: NA; CDR3aa: CASSIDSSGANVLTF; CDR3nt: TGTGCCAGTAGTATAGACAGCTCTGGGGCCAACGTCCTGACTTTC
v_gene: TRBV7-2; j_gene: TRBJ1-6; d_gene: NA; abundance: NA; CDR3aa: CASSLSGNRSNSPLHF; CDR3nt: TGTGCCAGCAGCTTATCAGGCAACAGGAGTAATTCACCCCTCCACTTT
v_gene: TRBV11-1; j_gene: TRBJ2-7; d_gene: NA; abundance: NA; CDR3aa: CASSLSGSSYEQYF; CDR3nt: TGTGCCAGCAGCTTATCGGGGAGCTCCTACGAGCAGTACTTC
v_gene: TRBV6-5; j_gene: TRBJ2-7; d_gene: NA; abundance: NA; CDR3aa: CASSYSLTGRNEQYF; CDR3nt: TGTGCCAGCAGTTACTCTTTGACAGGAAGGAACGAGCAGTACTTC
v_gene: TRBV5-1; j_gene: TRBJ2-1; d_gene: TRBD2; abundance: many; CDR3aa: CASSLESGRTRSYNEQFF; CDR3nt: TGCGCCAGCAGCTTGGAGAGCGGGAGGACGAGGTCCTACAATGAGCAGTTCTTC
v_gene: TRBV5-4; j_gene: TRBJ2-1; d_gene: NA; abundance: NA; CDR3aa: CASSSRVEQFF; CDR3nt: TGTGCCAGCAGCTCGAGAGTTGAGCAGTTCTTC
v_gene: TRBV7-2; j_gene: TRBJ2-7; d_gene: TRBD2; abundance: NA; CDR3aa: CASSLVASGEYEQYF; CDR3nt: TGTGCCAGCAGCTTAGTGGCTAGCGGGGAATACGAGCAGTACTTC
v_gene: TRBV29-1; j_gene: TRBJ2-5; d_gene: TRBD2; abundance: NA; CDR3aa: CSAAGGEETQYF; CDR3nt: TGCAGCGCCGCGGGGGGTGAAGAGACCCAGTACTTC
v_gene: TRBV2; j_gene: TRBJ2-7; d_gene: TRBD1; abundance: few; CDR3aa: CASTWDSYEQYF; CDR3nt: TGTGCCAGCACCTGGGACAGCTACGAGCAGTACTTC
v_gene: TRBV7-2; j_gene: TRBJ1-5; d_gene: TRBD1; abundance: once; CDR3aa: CASSLAGTGAYQPQHF; CDR3nt: TGTGCCAGCAGCTTAGCCGGGACAGGGGCGTATCAGCCCCAGCATTTT
v_gene: TRBV5-6; j_gene: TRBJ1-3; d_gene: TRBD1; abundance: NA; CDR3aa: CASSAHRGVEGNTIYF; CDR3nt: TGTGCCAGCAGCGCCCACAGGGGAGTAGAAGGAAACACCATATATTTT
v_gene: TRBV5-1; j_gene: TRBJ2-5; d_gene: NA; abundance: NA; CDR3aa: CASSSPLQQGLGLEETQYF; CDR3nt: TGCGCCAGCAGCTCCCCTCTTCAGCAGGGGCTCGGGCTCGAAGAGACCCAGTACTTC
v_gene: TRBV19; j_gene: TRBJ2-7; d_gene: NA; abundance: many; CDR3aa: CASSITGPRYEQYF; CDR3nt: TGTGCCAGTAGTATAACAGGGCCTCGCTACGAGCAGTACTTC